The 4 T cell receptor beta chains below come from one sample, sequenced in a study of blood T cells in healthy people across ages. Sample-barcoded 5' priming and a J-beta primer mix drove a second PCR of roughly 7 to 11 cycles. TCRdb re-called the 5' RACE reads with MiXCR, one entry per CDR3 protein. In the table there are 1.2 million to 1.5 million distinct CDR3 sequences, roughly 64% of which are singletons. The sequencing input was blood. These receptors were collected from a man younger than 30 in good health.

The chain has TRBV20-1 and TRBJ2-7; no reliable D call. CDR3 length: 15 residues. The ends were cut back, 1 base at V and 10 bases at J, with 23 bases in the middle. Germline-derived CDR1 and CDR2 are DFQATT and SNEGSKA (reference sequence). CDR3: CSARVAGQVSDAQYF. For the CDR3, the DNA is TGCAGTGCTAGAGTAGCAGGTCAGGTCTCGGACGCACAGTACTTC.

The count of this clonotype is one. V gene TRBV6-2 or TRBV6-3 combines with J gene TRBJ2-3; D not certain. The V and J ends lost 4 bases and 1 base respectively, with 12 bases between them. Germline V gene lookup returns CDR1 MNHEY and CDR2 SVGEGT. The CDR3 sequence is 15 residues long. The CDR3 DNA reads TGTGCCAGCAGTTCTGGCGGAACACGCACAGATACGCAGTATTTT. It translates to CASSSGGTRTDTQYF.

The rearrangement joins TRBV11-2 to TRBJ2-7, with no clear D. Germline V lookup: CDR1 SGHAT, CDR2 FQNNGV. Trimming shortened V by 5 bases and J by 0 bases, and 14 bases separated the two germline ends. The CDR3 loop spans 15 amino acids. The CDR3 region has the DNA TGTGCCAGCAGCCCTCCCGGCAGGCTCTCCTACGAGCAGTACTTC. This codes for CASSPPGRLSYEQYF.

The V gene is TRBV5-1, the J gene TRBJ1-4, with D unclear. CDR3 size: 13 residues. Deletions cut 0 bases from V and 5 bases from J, with 5 bases between. CDR1 is SGHRS and CDR2 is YFSETQ in the germline V gene. Here the CDR3 reads CASSLASNEKLFF. The DNA of the CDR3 is TGCGCCAGCAGCTTGGCCAGCAATGAAAAACTGTTTTTT.